This is a list of T cell receptor beta chains from one sample in a study of PD-L1 blockade in urothelial cancer. Only in-frame clones appear in the TCRdb table, and some are missing; sequencing was by immunoSEQ multiplex PCR. The sample records about 41,000 clones, 80% to 90% being singletons. This specimen consisted of PBMCs, obtained around atezolizumab (anti-PD-L1) treatment. The receptors come from a man aged 65 to 85 with urothelial cancer. Both conserved end residues are part of each CDR3. Fields, in order: J gene, V gene, D gene, clone size, CDR3 length, CDR3 DNA, CDR3 protein. A D gene is named only where the DNA matches it firmly. Size values are once, few and many counts, or a class for expanded clones, and some rows have none.

TRBJ1-5 | TRBV19 | NA | NA | 17 | TGTGCCAGTAGACAGGGAGCCCGATACAATAGCAATCAGCCCCAGCATTTT | CASRQGARYNSNQPQHF
TRBJ1-5 | TRBV7-6 | NA | NA | 15 | TGTGCCAGCAGCTTAAATTCAGATAGCAATCAGCCCCAGCATTTT | CASSLNSDSNQPQHF
TRBJ2-1 | TRBV5-4 | TRBD1 | once | 14 | TGTGCCAGCAGCCCCCGGGACAGGTACAATGAGCAGTTCTTC | CASSPRDRYNEQFF
TRBJ2-3 | TRBV5-6 | TRBD2 | NA | 17 | TGTGCCAGCAGCCCGGGGACTAGCGGGAGTATCACAGATACGCAGTATTTT | CASSPGTSGSITDTQYF
TRBJ2-7 | TRBV6-6 | NA | NA | 16 | TGTGCCAGCAGTTACTGGAAGACTCAGGGCCGGCAAGAGCAGTACTTC | CASSYWKTQGRQEQYF
TRBJ2-3 | TRBV29-1 | NA | NA | 15 | TGCAGCGTTGACAGGGCTCATACTAGCACAGATACGCAGTATTTT | CSVDRAHTSTDTQYF
TRBJ2-5 | TRBV15 | NA | NA | 13 | TGTGCCACCAGCAGAGACAGCCAAGAGACCCAGTACTTC | CATSRDSQETQYF
TRBJ1-3 | TRBV11-2 | NA | NA | 18 | TGTGCCAGCAGCGCACACAGGTTTAGGAACCTCTCTGGAAACACCATATATTTT | CASSAHRFRNLSGNTIYF
TRBJ2-3 | TRBV9 | NA | NA | 16 | TGTGCCAGCAGCGCAAGAGGTCCCGGGATGTCAGATACGCAGTATTTT | CASSARGPGMSDTQYF
TRBJ2-7 | TRBV4-1 | TRBD2 | NA | 16 | TGCGCCAGCAGCCTCGAACTAGCGGGAAGTCCCTACGAGCAGTACTTC | CASSLELAGSPYEQYF
TRBJ1-6 | TRBV30 | NA | NA | 15 | TGTGCCTGGAGTGTACGGAGGAGGGCTAATTCACCCCTCCACTTT | CAWSVRRRANSPLHF
TRBJ1-1 | TRBV19 | TRBD1 | NA | 17 | TGTGCCAGTAGTGGGGAACAGACAGGGGCGCTGAACACTGAAGCTTTCTTT | CASSGEQTGALNTEAFF
TRBJ1-4 | TRBV28 | TRBD1 | NA | 14 | TGTGCCAGCAGTTTTACAGGGGTCACTGAAAAACTGTTTTTT | CASSFTGVTEKLFF
TRBJ2-5 | TRBV30 | NA | NA | 13 | TGTGCCTGGAGTGGAGACATCCAAGAGACCCAGTACTTC | CAWSGDIQETQYF
TRBJ1-1 | TRBV10-3 | NA | NA | 13 | TGTGCCTCCACCCTCCGGGGAGAAACTGAAGCTTTCTTT | CASTLRGETEAFF
TRBJ2-1 | TRBV2 | TRBD2 | once | 15 | TGTGCCAGCAGTGAACGCTCTAGCGGGAGTCATGAGCAGTTCTTC | CASSERSSGSHEQFF
TRBJ2-7 | TRBV6-1 | TRBD1 | NA | 15 | TGTGCCAGCAGTAAGGGGACAGCTCAGTCCTACGAGCAGTACTTC | CASSKGTAQSYEQYF
TRBJ1-2 | TRBV20-1 | NA | once | 10 | TGCAGTGCTGGGACTGGTGGCTACACCTTC | CSAGTGGYTF
TRBJ2-4 | TRBV28 | TRBD1 | NA | 17 | TGTGCCAGCAGTGTGGGGACAGTGAGACTAGCCAAAAACATTCAGTACTTC | CASSVGTVRLAKNIQYF
TRBJ2-1 | TRBV14 | NA | NA | 17 | TGTGCCAGCAGCCAAGGGGTAGCGCCCAGCTCCTACAATGAGCAGTTCTTC | CASSQGVAPSSYNEQFF
TRBJ2-3 | TRBV30 | NA | NA | 13 | TGTGCCTGGAGGCGGGTCCTCACAGATACGCAGTATTTT | CAWRRVLTDTQYF
TRBJ2-2 | TRBV5-8 | TRBD1 | NA | 14 | TGTGCCAGCAGCCCCGACAGGGCGGTCGGGGAGCTGTTTTTT | CASSPDRAVGELFF
TRBJ1-5 | TRBV19 | NA | NA | 13 | TGTGCCAGCCGGCCGCGGGGCAATCAGCCCCAGCATTTT | CASRPRGNQPQHF
TRBJ2-5 | TRBV19 | TRBD2 | NA | 15 | TGTGCCAGTAGTATGCTAGCGGGAGGACGGGAGACCCAGTACTTC | CASSMLAGGRETQYF